Listed below are T cell receptor beta chains from one sample, sequenced in a study of cytomegalovirus exposure and HLA in healthy donors. Profiling relied on immunoSEQ multiplex PCR, and the TCRdb table lists in-frame clones only, not all of them. The data contain more than 110,000 clones, about two thirds of them singletons. Sequencing was done on a sample of PBMCs. The source of these receptors is a woman between 55 and 75 years old in good health and CMV-seropositive. Both conserved end residues are part of each CDR3. Fields, in order: J gene, clone size, V gene, D gene, CDR3 protein, CDR3 DNA. The D gene is left open where the match is weak. Some rows mark clone size as missing; the rest say once, few, many or name a class of expanded clone.

j_call: TRBJ1-5
clone_size: NA
v_call: TRBV15
d_call: TRBD1
cdr3_aa: CATSRTGDNQPQHF
cdr3_nt: TGTGCCACCAGCAGGACAGGGGACAATCAGCCCCAGCATTTT

j_call: TRBJ1-5
clone_size: NA
v_call: TRBV7-9
d_call: NA
cdr3_aa: CASSLVSGSGEEAQHF
cdr3_nt: TGTGCCAGCAGCTTGGTATCCGGCTCCGGGGAGGAGGCCCAGCATTTT

j_call: TRBJ2-7
clone_size: NA
v_call: TRBV5-5
d_call: NA
cdr3_aa: CASSFLNSYEQYF
cdr3_nt: TGTGCCAGCAGCTTTCTAAATTCCTACGAGCAGTACTTC

j_call: TRBJ1-2
clone_size: NA
v_call: TRBV6-5
d_call: NA
cdr3_aa: CASSLGRTSYGYTF
cdr3_nt: TGTGCCAGCTCCTTGGGGAGGACGTCCTATGGCTACACCTTC

j_call: TRBJ2-1
clone_size: NA
v_call: TRBV30
d_call: NA
cdr3_aa: CAWGARGSSYNEQFF
cdr3_nt: TGTGCCTGGGGGGCTAGGGGGAGCTCCTACAATGAGCAGTTCTTC

j_call: TRBJ1-1
clone_size: NA
v_call: TRBV7-2
d_call: NA
cdr3_aa: CASSSRGAGGTEAFF
cdr3_nt: TGTGCCAGCAGCTCCCGGGGGGCAGGCGGCACTGAAGCTTTCTTT

j_call: TRBJ1-1
clone_size: NA
v_call: TRBV2
d_call: TRBD1
cdr3_aa: CASRRGDRGPSAEAFF
cdr3_nt: TGTGCCAGCAGAAGAGGGGACAGGGGGCCTAGCGCTGAAGCTTTCTTT

j_call: TRBJ2-1
clone_size: NA
v_call: TRBV10-3
d_call: TRBD2
cdr3_aa: CAISGRGDEQFF
cdr3_nt: TGTGCCATCAGTGGACGGGGGGATGAGCAGTTCTTC

j_call: TRBJ1-1
clone_size: NA
v_call: TRBV28
d_call: TRBD1
cdr3_aa: CASSLGPGQGKVGLGTEAFF
cdr3_nt: TGTGCCAGCAGTTTGGGCCCGGGACAGGGGAAGGTCGGTTTGGGCACTGAAGCTTTCTTT

j_call: TRBJ1-4
clone_size: NA
v_call: TRBV9
d_call: NA
cdr3_aa: CASSGRANEKLFF
cdr3_nt: TGTGCCAGCAGCGGGCGGGCGAATGAAAAACTGTTTTTT

j_call: TRBJ1-2
clone_size: NA
v_call: TRBV5-4
d_call: NA
cdr3_aa: CASSRAANYGYTF
cdr3_nt: TGTGCCAGCAGCCGTGCAGCTAACTATGGCTACACCTTC

j_call: TRBJ2-3
clone_size: few
v_call: TRBV27
d_call: NA
cdr3_aa: CASSLTSIPSRDTQYF
cdr3_nt: TGTGCCAGCAGCCTCACTAGTATACCGTCGCGAGATACGCAGTATTTT

j_call: TRBJ1-1
clone_size: NA
v_call: TRBV29-1
d_call: NA
cdr3_aa: CSAGNRGGMNTEAFF
cdr3_nt: TGCAGCGCCGGGAATAGGGGCGGGATGAACACTGAAGCTTTCTTT

j_call: TRBJ2-7
clone_size: few
v_call: TRBV2
d_call: NA
cdr3_aa: CASRLESYEQYF
cdr3_nt: TGTGCCAGCAGACTAGAATCCTACGAGCAGTACTTC

j_call: TRBJ1-6
clone_size: NA
v_call: TRBV30
d_call: TRBD1
cdr3_aa: CAWRGTGESPLHF
cdr3_nt: TGTGCCTGGAGAGGGACAGGGGAATCACCCCTCCACTTT

j_call: TRBJ1-2
clone_size: NA
v_call: TRBV28
d_call: TRBD1
cdr3_aa: CASTQTGANYGYTF
cdr3_nt: TGTGCCAGCACCCAGACAGGGGCAAACTATGGCTACACCTTC

j_call: TRBJ1-5
clone_size: NA
v_call: TRBV6-1
d_call: TRBD1
cdr3_aa: CASRDGTGVQPQHF
cdr3_nt: TGTGCCAGCAGGGATGGGACAGGGGTTCAGCCCCAGCATTTT

j_call: TRBJ1-5
clone_size: NA
v_call: TRBV28
d_call: TRBD1
cdr3_aa: CASSWRQGYSNQPQHF
cdr3_nt: TGTGCCAGCAGTTGGAGACAGGGGTATAGCAATCAGCCCCAGCATTTT

j_call: TRBJ1-4
clone_size: NA
v_call: TRBV7-2
d_call: NA
cdr3_aa: CASSQGTIPKEKLFF
cdr3_nt: TGTGCCAGCAGCCAGGGGACTATTCCTAAAGAAAAACTGTTTTTT

j_call: TRBJ2-5
clone_size: NA
v_call: TRBV5-1
d_call: NA
cdr3_aa: CAGSLGTSSETQYF
cdr3_nt: TGCGCCGGCAGCTTGGGTACTAGCTCAGAGACCCAGTACTTC

j_call: TRBJ2-1
clone_size: NA
v_call: TRBV11-2
d_call: TRBD2
cdr3_aa: CASSLERPGLGNEQFF
cdr3_nt: TGTGCCAGCAGCTTAGAACGACCGGGACTAGGTAATGAGCAGTTCTTC

j_call: TRBJ1-5
clone_size: NA
v_call: TRBV6-1
d_call: NA
cdr3_aa: CASSERGFNQPQHF
cdr3_nt: TGTGCCAGCAGTGAAAGAGGCTTTAATCAGCCCCAGCATTTT

j_call: TRBJ2-1
clone_size: NA
v_call: TRBV9
d_call: TRBD2
cdr3_aa: CASSVSLSGRMNEQFF
cdr3_nt: TGTGCCAGCAGCGTTTCCCTTAGCGGGAGGATGAATGAGCAGTTCTTC

j_call: TRBJ1-2
clone_size: NA
v_call: TRBV5-4
d_call: TRBD1
cdr3_aa: CASSLGTGSQIYGYTF
cdr3_nt: TGTGCCAGCAGCTTGGGGACAGGATCCCAAATCTATGGCTACACCTTC

j_call: TRBJ1-5
clone_size: NA
v_call: TRBV7-6
d_call: NA
cdr3_aa: CARIKIETESPSNQPQHF
cdr3_nt: TGTGCCAGAATTAAAATAGAGACAGAAAGTCCCAGCAATCAGCCCCAGCATTTT

j_call: TRBJ1-1
clone_size: few
v_call: TRBV6-1
d_call: NA
cdr3_aa: CASRSGTMNTEAFF
cdr3_nt: TGTGCCAGCAGGTCAGGGACTATGAACACTGAAGCTTTCTTT

j_call: TRBJ2-2
clone_size: NA
v_call: TRBV28
d_call: NA
cdr3_aa: CASSLYGGWTGELFF
cdr3_nt: TGTGCCAGCAGTTTATATGGGGGGTGGACCGGGGAGCTGTTTTTT

j_call: TRBJ2-1
clone_size: NA
v_call: TRBV5-4
d_call: NA
cdr3_aa: CASSWTANEQFF
cdr3_nt: TGTGCCAGCAGCTGGACAGCCAATGAGCAGTTCTTC

j_call: TRBJ1-2
clone_size: NA
v_call: TRBV30
d_call: TRBD1
cdr3_aa: CAFRQGKGTHYGYTF
cdr3_nt: TGTGCCTTCCGACAGGGAAAAGGGACTCACTATGGCTACACCTTC

j_call: TRBJ2-3
clone_size: NA
v_call: TRBV10-3
d_call: TRBD2
cdr3_aa: CAIKGIAGVPDTQYF
cdr3_nt: TGTGCCATCAAAGGGATAGCGGGAGTTCCAGATACGCAGTATTTT

j_call: TRBJ1-5
clone_size: NA
v_call: TRBV7-9
d_call: TRBD1
cdr3_aa: CASSSWTGAYQPQHF
cdr3_nt: TGTGCCAGCAGCTCGTGGACAGGGGCGTATCAGCCCCAGCATTTT

j_call: TRBJ1-4
clone_size: few
v_call: TRBV28
d_call: NA
cdr3_aa: CASSWAGGGYEKLFF
cdr3_nt: TGTGCCAGCAGTTGGGCGGGAGGGGGATACGAAAAACTGTTTTTT

j_call: TRBJ1-5
clone_size: few
v_call: TRBV5-6
d_call: TRBD1
cdr3_aa: CASSLQGAGYQPQHF
cdr3_nt: TGTGCCAGCAGCTTGCAGGGGGCCGGGTATCAGCCCCAGCATTTT

j_call: TRBJ1-4
clone_size: NA
v_call: TRBV5-4
d_call: TRBD1
cdr3_aa: CASSRQTGGVRKLFF
cdr3_nt: TGTGCCAGCAGCCGACAGACAGGGGGCGTGAGAAAACTGTTTTTT

j_call: TRBJ1-3
clone_size: NA
v_call: TRBV6-5
d_call: NA
cdr3_aa: CASSYSRQGAGNTIYF
cdr3_nt: TGTGCCAGCAGTTACTCTCGGCAGGGTGCGGGAAACACCATATATTTT

j_call: TRBJ2-1
clone_size: once
v_call: TRBV9
d_call: TRBD2
cdr3_aa: CASSVTSGTSPVWDEQFF
cdr3_nt: TGTGCCAGCAGCGTAACTAGCGGGACTTCACCAGTCTGGGATGAGCAGTTCTTC

j_call: TRBJ2-7
clone_size: NA
v_call: TRBV5-1
d_call: TRBD1
cdr3_aa: CASSFQGAGEQYF
cdr3_nt: TGCGCCAGCAGCTTCCAGGGGGCTGGTGAGCAGTACTTC

j_call: TRBJ2-7
clone_size: NA
v_call: TRBV5-4
d_call: TRBD1
cdr3_aa: CASSLGQGDSYEQYF
cdr3_nt: TGTGCCAGCAGCTTGGGGCAGGGGGACTCCTACGAGCAGTACTTC

j_call: TRBJ1-5
clone_size: NA
v_call: TRBV2
d_call: NA
cdr3_aa: CASRTERDQPQHF
cdr3_nt: TGTGCCAGCAGGACTGAGCGGGATCAGCCCCAGCATTTT

j_call: TRBJ1-2
clone_size: NA
v_call: TRBV6-1
d_call: TRBD1
cdr3_aa: CASSPPWDRVDGYTF
cdr3_nt: TGTGCCAGCAGCCCCCCATGGGACAGGGTTGATGGCTACACCTTC

j_call: TRBJ2-1
clone_size: NA
v_call: TRBV27
d_call: TRBD1
cdr3_aa: CASSPWTGTGAYNEQFF
cdr3_nt: TGTGCCAGCAGCCCATGGACCGGGACAGGAGCCTACAATGAGCAGTTCTTC

j_call: TRBJ2-2
clone_size: once
v_call: TRBV5-4
d_call: TRBD1
cdr3_aa: CASSQGQGGGTGELFF
cdr3_nt: TGTGCCAGCAGCCAAGGACAGGGGGGAGGCACCGGGGAGCTGTTTTTT

j_call: TRBJ1-1
clone_size: NA
v_call: TRBV6-5
d_call: TRBD1
cdr3_aa: CASVRETGSSEAFF
cdr3_nt: TGTGCCAGCGTTAGAGAGACAGGGTCTAGTGAAGCTTTCTTT

j_call: TRBJ2-3
clone_size: NA
v_call: TRBV30
d_call: NA
cdr3_aa: CAWAGGRTDTQYF
cdr3_nt: TGTGCCTGGGCGGGCGGACGCACAGATACGCAGTATTTT

j_call: TRBJ1-2
clone_size: NA
v_call: TRBV21-1
d_call: NA
cdr3_aa: CASSKVGPNYGYTF
cdr3_nt: TGTGCCAGCAGCAAAGTGGGCCCAAACTATGGCTACACCTTC